The 8 T cell receptor beta chains below all came from one sample that was sequenced in a study of Ad26.COV2.S vaccination and SARS-CoV-2 variants. Profiling relied on immunoSEQ multiplex PCR, and the TCRdb table lists in-frame clones only, not all of them. The sample includes about 350,000 clones, roughly nine tenths seen only once; the top ten take around 6.1%. Described treatment: around 19 received Ad26.COV2.S at low or high dose, single or two shots; about 5 received placebo; per-sample allocation not given. All samples were drawn on day 63, counting from the first vaccine or placebo injection. This specimen consisted of peripheral blood, obtained in a trial of Ad26.COV2.S vaccine versus placebo. The receptor set was obtained from a person between 18 and 65 years old who received the Ad26.COV2.S COVID-19 vaccine or a placebo.

The rearrangement joins TRBV4-2 to TRBJ1-4; 8 bases map to TRBD1. The V and J ends lost 7 bases and 10 bases, in that order; junction bases with no gene match: 11. Germline values: CDR1 LGHNA, CDR2 YNFKEQ. The CDR3 has 14 residues. The CDR3: CASKEGQVRGKLFF. CDR3 bases: TGTGCCAGCAAGGAGGGACAGGTGCGCGGAAAACTGTTTTTT.

V gene TRBV28 combines with J gene TRBJ2-7, with D tentatively TRBD1 (5 bases). The CDR3 covers 13 residues. Trimming cost V 6 bases and J 7 bases, with 16 bases left between them. Per germline, CDR1 MDHEN and CDR2 SYDVKM. The CDR3 reads CASRTEATREQYF. The CDR3 DNA follows: TGTGCCAGCAGGACAGAAGCTACGAGGGAGCAGTACTTC.

This clone was counted a few times. The J gene is TRBJ1-6, the V gene TRBV19; TRBD1 aligns across 7 bases. The CDR3 has 13 residues. CDR1 and CDR2 from the germline V gene are LNHDA and SQIVND (reference sequence). J lost 5 bases, V lost 6 bases, and 1 base had no gene match. CDR3 in DNA: TGTGCCAGTAGAGACAGGGATAATTCACCCCTCCACTTT. Translated: CASRDRDNSPLHF.

This clone has a single count. The rearrangement links TRBV7-6 to TRBJ2-7, with D maybe TRBD2 (5 bases). Germline assignment: CDR1 SGHVS and CDR2 FNYEAQ. V gave up 1 base and J gave up 1 base, with 11 bases separating them. CDR3 length: 15 amino acids. The CDR3 reads CASSLVERLSYEQYF. The CDR3 nucleotides are TGTGCCAGCAGCTTAGTGGAGCGGTTATCCTACGAGCAGTACTTC. The full variable domain, with the rest looked up from reference TRBV7-6 and TRBJ2-7, is GAGVSQSPRYKVTKRGQDVALRCDPISGHVSLYWYRQALGQGPEFLTYFNYEAQQDKSGLPNDRFSAERPEGSISTLTIQRTEQRDSAMYRCASSLVERLSYEQYFGPGTRLTVT.

Only one count was recorded for this clone. CDR3 residues: CASSEKGGRDNSPLHF. Written as DNA, the CDR3 is TGTGCCAGCAGCGAGAAGGGGGGAAGAGATAATTCACCCCTCCACTTT. The rearrangement uses TRBV28 and TRBJ1-6; D is perhaps TRBD1 (6 bases). The germline V gene encodes CDR1 MDHEN and CDR2 SYDVKM. The CDR3 has 16 residues. Trimming took off 6 bases at V and 5 bases at J, with 17 bases between the two ends.

This chain uses TRBV18 with TRBJ1-2, with TRBD1 matching over 8 bases. CDR3 length: 14 residues. CDR1 is KGHSH, CDR2 LQKENI, per germline. V lost 3 bases to trimming and J lost 7 bases; unmatched junction nucleotides: 7. The DNA for the CDR3 is TGTGCCAGCTCACCTGGACAGGGACCGCGTGGCTACACCTTC. This codes for CASSPGQGPRGYTF. The variable domain in full, completed from reference TRBV18 and TRBJ1-2, reads NAGVMQNPRHLVRRRGQEARLRCSPMKGHSHVYWYRQLPEEGLKFMVYLQKENIIDESGMPKERFSAEFPKEGPSILRIQQVVRGDSAAYFCASSPGQGPRGYTFGSGTRLTVV.

The rearrangement links TRBV7-9 to TRBJ2-1; no reliable D call. V lost 1 base and J lost 9, with 10 bases in between. Germline CDR1 is SEHNR and CDR2 is FQNEAQ (reference sequence). The CDR3 extends over 13 amino acids. The CDR3 DNA reads as TGTGCCAGCAGCTTAGAAGCAAGAGGTGAGCAGTTCTTC. Translating it yields CASSLEARGEQFF. Full variable domain (outside the CDR3, taken from reference TRBV7-9 and TRBJ2-1): DTGVSQNPRHKITKRGQNVTFRCDPISEHNRLYWYRQTLGQGPEFLTYFQNEAQLEKSRLLSDRFSAERPKGSFSTLEIQRTEQGDSAMYLCASSLEARGEQFFGPGTRLTVL.

V gene TRBV27 combines with J gene TRBJ1-1, with a weak D call TRBD1 (6 bases). V gave up 7 bases and J gave up 3 bases, with 15 bases separating them. Germline loops: CDR1 MNHEY, CDR2 SMNVEV (reference sequence). The CDR3 totals 14 residues. The CDR3 nucleotides are TGTGCCAGCATTCTTCAGGGGAGGGACACTGAAGCTTTCTTT. Translation: CASILQGRDTEAFF.